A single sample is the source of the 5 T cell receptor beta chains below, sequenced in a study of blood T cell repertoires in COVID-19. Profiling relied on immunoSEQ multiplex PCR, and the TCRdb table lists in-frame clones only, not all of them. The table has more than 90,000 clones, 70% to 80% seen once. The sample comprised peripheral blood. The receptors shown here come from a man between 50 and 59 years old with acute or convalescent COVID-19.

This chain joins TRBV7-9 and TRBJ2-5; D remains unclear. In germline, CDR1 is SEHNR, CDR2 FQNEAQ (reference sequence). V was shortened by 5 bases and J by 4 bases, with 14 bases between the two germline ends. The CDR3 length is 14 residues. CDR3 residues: CASSPSASLETQYF. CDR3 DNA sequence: TGTGCCAGCAGCCCAAGCGCTAGTTTAGAGACCCAGTACTTC.

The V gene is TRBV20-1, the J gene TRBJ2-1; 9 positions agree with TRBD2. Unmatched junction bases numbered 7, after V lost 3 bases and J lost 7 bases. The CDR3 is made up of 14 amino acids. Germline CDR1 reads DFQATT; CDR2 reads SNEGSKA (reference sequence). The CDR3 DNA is TGCAGTGCTAGTCACGCGGGAGGGGGAAATGAGCAGTTCTTC. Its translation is CSASHAGGGNEQFF.

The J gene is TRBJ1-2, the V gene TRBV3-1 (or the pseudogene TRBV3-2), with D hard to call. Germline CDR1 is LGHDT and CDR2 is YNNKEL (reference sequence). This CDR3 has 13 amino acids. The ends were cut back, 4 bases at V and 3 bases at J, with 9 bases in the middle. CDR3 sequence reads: CASSPRGDYGYTF. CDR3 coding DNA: TGTGCCAGCAGCCCCAGAGGAGACTATGGCTACACCTTC.

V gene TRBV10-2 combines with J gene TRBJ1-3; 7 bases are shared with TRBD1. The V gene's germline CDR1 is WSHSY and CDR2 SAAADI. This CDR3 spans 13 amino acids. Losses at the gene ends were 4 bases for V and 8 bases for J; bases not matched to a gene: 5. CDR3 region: CASSVPGGDTIYF. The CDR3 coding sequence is TGCGCCAGCAGTGTCCCAGGGGGTGACACCATATATTTT.

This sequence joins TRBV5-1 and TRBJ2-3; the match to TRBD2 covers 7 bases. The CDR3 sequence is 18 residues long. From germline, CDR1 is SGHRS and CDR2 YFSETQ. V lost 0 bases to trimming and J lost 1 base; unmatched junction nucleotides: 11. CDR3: CASSLVAAGTRGTDTQYF. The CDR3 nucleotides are TGCGCCAGCAGCTTGGTTGCAGCGGGAACTCGAGGCACAGATACGCAGTATTTT.